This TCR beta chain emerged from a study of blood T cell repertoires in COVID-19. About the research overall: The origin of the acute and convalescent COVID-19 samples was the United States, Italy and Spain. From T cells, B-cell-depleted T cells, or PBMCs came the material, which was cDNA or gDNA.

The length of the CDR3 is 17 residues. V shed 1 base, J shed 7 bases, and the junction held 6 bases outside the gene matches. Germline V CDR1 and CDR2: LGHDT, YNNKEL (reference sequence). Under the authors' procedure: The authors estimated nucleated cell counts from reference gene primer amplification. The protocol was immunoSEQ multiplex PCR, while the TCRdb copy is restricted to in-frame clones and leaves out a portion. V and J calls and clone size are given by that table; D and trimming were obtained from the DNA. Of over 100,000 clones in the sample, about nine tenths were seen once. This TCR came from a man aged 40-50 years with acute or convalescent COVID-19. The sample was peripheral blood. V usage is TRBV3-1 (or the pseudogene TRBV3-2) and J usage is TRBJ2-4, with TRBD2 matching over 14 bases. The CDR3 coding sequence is TGTGCCAGCAGCCAAGGGACTAGCGGGAGGTACGGGAACATTCAGTACTTC. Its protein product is CASSQGTSGRYGNIQYF.